This TCR beta chain was identified during a study of post-analysis software for immune sequencing data (dated by TCRdb to between 2014 and 2016). In the study overall: The recorded disease courses included relapsing-remitting, secondary progressive and progressive-relapsing multiple sclerosis, and some patients had no subtype annotation. A subset of samples was prepared in parallel using single-end sample barcoding, then pooled and co-amplified after Illumina adapter ligation. The patient repertoires were set against about 10 previously published healthy control repertoires from donors whose ages ranged from roughly 6 to 27 years.

Libraries were built with PCR. The listed sequencing device is Illumina HiSeq 2500. Unique molecular identifiers were incorporated into TCR beta cDNA libraries to reduce PCR and sequencing biases. Per 1 to 10 million input T cells, approximately 500,000 cDNA molecules were obtained, such that each molecule approximated one T cell. The same protocol used for the earlier healthy control dataset was applied to prepare and sequence the patient libraries. Samples belonging to the same batch were prepared together, multiplexed and sequenced on a shared HiSeq lane. The original pipeline was this. MIGEC handled the raw barcoded reads, throwing out single-read molecular identifier groups before consensus assembly and CDR3 extraction. Clonotype tables were post-analysed with VDJtools, normalizing diversity by down-sampling all datasets to the smallest sample size. Repertoire overlap clustering matched CDR3 amino acid but not nucleotide sequences to correct batch-related cross-sample contamination. The public sequencing data were trimmed at Q25 with fastp and processed into clonotypes with MiXCR by TCRdb, which kept only in-frame beta chains. Merged by CDR3 protein, the rows form single entries marked with the most common genes and DNA. These V and J calls rely on TCRdb rather than the paper's analysis. This sample holds approximately 730,000 distinct CDR3 sequences; roughly 27% were observed only once. The ten largest make up around 0.55% of the sample.

This clonotype has more than one count but fewer than ten. Its specific antigen is unknown. Base qualities were left out, and no much larger clone turns up one base away. To demonstrate the VDJtools post-analysis software, the study profiled TCR beta repertoires from the peripheral blood of about 13 young patients with multiple sclerosis. The multiple sclerosis patients were children and adolescents ranging in age from about 6 to 17 years. Study-wide findings and limitations: Direct clustering with F measure revealed strong co-clustering of samples prepared in the same batch, which led to a batch-effect correction. Normalized Chao1 diversity was significantly lower in multiple sclerosis patients than controls, suggesting substantial peripheral T-cell clonal expansion. Significantly higher frequencies in patients than in controls were found for roughly 5 TRBV segments, including TRBV5-6, TRBV5-1 and TRBV20-1. The multiple sclerosis patient group was slightly younger than the control group.

CDR1 and CDR2 are read off the germline V gene (reference sequence) as MNHEY and SMNVEV. V trim: 8 bases; J trim: 4 bases; unmatched bases: 19. From its cysteine to its phenylalanine, the CDR3 spans 18 amino acids. Only the CDR3 portion is preserved as DNA: 54 bases, with reading frame beginning at the first base. Sequencing was done on a sample of blood. Recombination joined TRBV27 with TRBJ1-4, with 7 bases aligning to TRBD1. The sequence derives from a girl aged 10 to 17 with multiple sclerosis. The CDR3 in this case is CASARTLGQRLNNEKLFF. The DNA sequence follows: TGTGCCAGCGCTCGGACTCTGGGACAGCGGTTAAATAATGAAAAACTGTTTTTT. With the rest looked up from the reference TRBV27 and TRBJ1-4 genes rather than sequenced, the full variable domain is EAQVTQNPRYLITVTGKKLTVTCSQNMNHEYMSWYRQDPGLGLRQIYYSMNVEVTDKGDVPEGYKVSRKEKRNFPLILESPSPNQTSLYFCASARTLGQRLNNEKLFFGSGTQLSVL.